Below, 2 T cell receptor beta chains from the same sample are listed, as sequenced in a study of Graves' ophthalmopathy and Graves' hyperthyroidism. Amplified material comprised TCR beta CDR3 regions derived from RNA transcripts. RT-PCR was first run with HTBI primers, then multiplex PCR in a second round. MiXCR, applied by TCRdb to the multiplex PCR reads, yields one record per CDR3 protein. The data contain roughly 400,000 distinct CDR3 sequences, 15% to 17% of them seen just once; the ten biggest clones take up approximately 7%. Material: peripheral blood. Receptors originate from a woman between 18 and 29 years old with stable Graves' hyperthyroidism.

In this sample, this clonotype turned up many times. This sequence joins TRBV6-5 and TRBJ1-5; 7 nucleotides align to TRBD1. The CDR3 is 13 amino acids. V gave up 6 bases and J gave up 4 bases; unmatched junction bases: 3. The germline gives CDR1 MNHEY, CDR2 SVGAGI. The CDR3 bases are TGTGCCAGCAGGTACAGGGGAAATCAGCCCCAGCATTTT. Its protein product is CASRYRGNQPQHF.

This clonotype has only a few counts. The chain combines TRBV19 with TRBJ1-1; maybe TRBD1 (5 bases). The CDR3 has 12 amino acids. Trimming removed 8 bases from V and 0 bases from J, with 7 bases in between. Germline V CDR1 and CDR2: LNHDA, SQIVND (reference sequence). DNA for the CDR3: TGTGCCAGTCAGGGTTTGAACACTGAAGCTTTCTTT. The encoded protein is CASQGLNTEAFF.